This T cell receptor beta chain was observed in a study of blood T cell repertoires in COVID-19. Turning to the study itself: From T cells, B-cell-depleted T cells, or PBMCs came the material, which was cDNA or gDNA.

V lost 8 bases, J lost 9 bases, and 5 bases stayed unmatched. Germline V lookup: CDR1 SNHLY, CDR2 FYNNEI. CDR3 length: 14 residues. Under the authors' procedure: Counts of nucleated cells, estimated from reference gene primer amplification, were obtained. Clones were sequenced by immunoSEQ multiplex PCR, and TCRdb holds only the in-frame ones, with some missing. Clone size and V and J calls were adopted from that table, with D and trimming inferred from the DNA. The table lists approximately 210,000 clones, roughly 84% of them singletons. Sequences were obtained from peripheral blood. The V and J genes are TRBV2 and TRBJ2-1; 15 bases are a match to TRBD2. The receptor was isolated from a woman older than 75 with acute or convalescent COVID-19. This CDR3 is CASGLAGGPGEQFF. CDR3 nucleotide sequence: TGTGCCAGCGGACTAGCGGGGGGGCCTGGTGAGCAGTTCTTC.